Below, 9 T cell receptor beta chains from the same sample are listed, as sequenced in a study of shared clonotypes between healthy human individuals. Some clones are missing from TCRdb's copy, which holds only in-frame ones; the method was immunoSEQ multiplex PCR. Of some 2.3 million clones in the sample, 85% to 95% are singletons; the top ten hold 0.39%. The sample was naive CD4+ T cells from PBMCs. Subset: CD45RA+ positively selected. The source is a young man in good health. Some clones in this sample may be carry-over from other donors' samples.

The genes are TRBV19 and TRBJ2-7, with TRBD1 identical over 11 bases. Trimming cost V 6 bases and J 7 bases; bases outside gene matches: 8. CDR1 LNHDA and CDR2 SQIVND come from the germline V gene (reference sequence). The CDR3 has 14 amino acids. The chain's CDR3 is CASRPGQGVLEQYF. The CDR3 coding sequence is TGTGCCAGTAGGCCGGGACAGGGGGTTTTGGAGCAGTACTTC. Full variable domain (rest looked up from reference TRBV19 and TRBJ2-7): DGGITQSPKYLFRKEGQNVTLSCEQNLNHDAMYWYRQDPGQGLRLIYYSQIVNDFQKGDIAEGYSVSREKKESFPLTVTSAQKNPTAFYLCASRPGQGVLEQYFGPGTRLTVT.

This clone was found a few times. The CDR3 loop is CASSPRTNTEAFF. Here the CDR3 DNA reads TGTGCCAGCAGTCCGAGGACGAACACTGAAGCTTTCTTT. V usage is TRBV6-5 and J usage is TRBJ1-1; D gene ambiguous. The CDR3 runs to 13 residues. From germline, CDR1 is MNHEY and CDR2 SVGAGI. V was shortened by 5 bases and J by 1 base, with 8 bases between the two germline ends.

The genes are TRBV27 and TRBJ1-1; D may be TRBD1 (6 bases). The V gene lost 3 bases and the J gene lost 5 bases, with 10 bases spanning the gap. The CDR3 runs 13 residues. Germline CDR1 is MNHEY and CDR2 is SMNVEV (reference sequence). CDR3 sequence reads: CASSFTRGTEAFF. In DNA, the CDR3 is TGTGCCAGCAGTTTTACGAGGGGGACTGAAGCTTTCTTT.

Only a few counts were recorded for this clone. At the DNA level, this CDR3 is encoded by other sequences in the same sample as well. The rearrangement uses TRBV5-1 and TRBJ2-5; either TRBD1 or TRBD2 may fit D (6 bases each). V dropped 0 bases and J dropped 4 bases, with 7 bases sitting between them. This CDR3 region has 13 residues. Germline-derived CDR1 and CDR2 are SGHRS and YFSETQ. CDR3 coding DNA: TGCGCCAGCAGCTTGGAGGGGGGAGAGACCCAGTACTTC. Protein product: CASSLEGGETQYF.

This clone was seen just once. The rearrangement uses TRBV15 and TRBJ2-2; 12 bases map to TRBD2. Germline V gives CDR1 LNHNV, CDR2 YYDKDF (reference sequence). V trimming: 3 bases; J trimming: 5 bases; junction bases outside the gene matches: 4. The CDR3 extends over 16 amino acids. The CDR3 is CATSRNLAGGTGELFF. CDR3 sequence (DNA): TGTGCCACCAGCAGGAATCTAGCGGGAGGGACCGGGGAGCTGTTTTTT.

The chain recombines TRBV2 with TRBJ2-2, with 11 bases identical to TRBD2. V dropped 6 bases and J dropped 4; count of bases not matched to a gene: 4. Looked up from germline, CDR1 is SNHLY and CDR2 is FYNNEI. The CDR3 sequence is 15 residues long. DNA for the CDR3: TGTGCCAGCAGGGCGCTAGCGGGAGGCACCGGGGAGCTGTTTTTT. This encodes CASRALAGGTGELFF.

The chain carries TRBV11-3 and TRBJ2-5; 7 nucleotides align to TRBD2. CDR3 length equals 14 residues. V lost 5 bases, J lost 1 base, and 4 bases stayed unmatched. CDR1 is SGHNT and CDR2 is YENEEA in the germline V gene. The CDR3 is CASSPGGSQETQYF. As DNA, the CDR3 is TGTGCCAGCAGCCCCGGCGGGAGCCAAGAGACCCAGTACTTC.

This clone was seen a few times. V gene TRBV30 combines with J gene TRBJ1-1; no definite D call. Between the trimmed V and J ends, which lost 4 bases and 6 bases, there was a span of 6 bases. The CDR3 is 10 amino acids. Germline V gene lookup returns CDR1 GTSNPN and CDR2 SVGIG (reference sequence). As DNA, the CDR3 is TGTGCCTGGATGGGGTCTGAAGCTTTCTTT. It is translated as CAWMGSEAFF.

Concerning this clone: Other DNA sequences of this sample code for an identical CDR3. The V and J genes are TRBV7-2 and TRBJ2-3; no clear D. V was cut by 2 bases and J by 0 bases, with 6 bases left in between. The germline V gene encodes CDR1 SGHTA and CDR2 FQGNSA. This CDR3 has 14 amino acids. CDR3 DNA: TGTGCCAGCAGCTTACTAGGTAGCACAGATACGCAGTATTTT. Its translation is CASSLLGSTDTQYF.